This T cell receptor beta chain was found in a study of PD-L1 blockade in urothelial cancer (dated by TCRdb to the late 2010s). Turning to the overall study: Therapy was started around 2014 for all patients, and atezolizumab 1,200 mg was administered intravenously every 3 weeks. Blood samples were analyzed at 3 weeks after treatment start (second dose) and at 6 weeks after treatment start. An ECOG performance status of 0 or 1 was recorded for the patients, and 0 to 3 prior chemotherapy regimens had been received by the patients. The study was an exploratory multi-omic analysis of somatic, immune and clinical correlates of response to PD-L1 blockade with atezolizumab in urothelial cancer. TCR sequencing covered pretreatment tumor samples and matched, serially collected peripheral blood taken before and after atezolizumab treatment. Some 30 patients had pretreatment blood TCR-seq, about 24 had at least one posttreatment blood collection, and about 24 had tumor TCR-seq. In the same patients, pretreatment tumors underwent whole exome sequencing and RNA sequencing in addition to TCR sequencing. Blood samples yielded a median of around 130,000 T cells and 65,000 to 95,000 unique TCRs, with median clonality 0.080. Durable clinical benefit was achieved by nine patients but not by the remaining 20. Durable clinical benefit was defined as progression-free survival longer than 6 months, and TCR features were also tested against progression-free and overall survival. About 90% of the roughly 29 patients were males with bladder-origin urothelial cancer, and 18 of 29 reported a prior smoking history. The full study reports these points: Among patients with durable benefit, tumor-associated TCR clones showed greater expansion in peripheral blood 3 weeks after treatment started (n ≈ 21, p = 0.022). Improved progression-free and overall survival was associated with having pretreatment peripheral blood TCR clonality below the median. Because of the small sample size (n ≈ 27) and the many exploratory analyses performed, the results are intended to be regarded as hypothesis-generating.

From the cysteine through the phenylalanine, the CDR3 covers 14 amino acids. CDR3 DNA is the only sequence kept; it has 42 bases, read in frame from the first base. CDR1 and CDR2 (SGHTA, FQGNSA) derive from the germline V gene. V trim: 3 bases; J trim: 4 bases; unmatched bases: 6. Each PCR received spiked-in synthetic TCR analog templates so that absolute template abundance could be estimated from read counts. The immunoSEQ assay used bias-controlled V and J gene primers to amplify TCRbeta CDR3 regions from genomic DNA. Sequencing of rearranged TCRbeta segments was done at approximately 20X coverage. Per the original workflow: Sequencing errors were corrected by clustering, and CDR3s were annotated against IMGT so that V, D and J genes could be assigned. Only productive TCRbeta rearrangements were used in downstream analyses, excluding out-of-frame or stop-codon sequences. To compute clonality, Shannon entropy was normalized by the log of the number of unique productive sequences and then subtracted from one. Clones differing between time points or between blood and tumor were identified by Fisher's exact test with Benjamini-Hochberg correction at adjusted p below 0.01. Held by TCRdb, this immuneACCESS table contains in-frame sequences only and omits some clones. Under half of the omission traces to an unresolved V gene where checked; the cause of the rest is unknown. The V and J calls and clone size come from that table; D and trimming were worked out from the DNA. The sample data list about 50,000 clones, and around 85% of these were observed just once. Clones ranked in the top ten supply around 1.9% of the sample.

What this sample's time point label stands for: peripheral blood 6 weeks after treatment start. A cohort of 25 to 30 patients with locally advanced or metastatic urothelial carcinoma, treated at Memorial Sloan Kettering on a trial protocol, was included. Peripheral blood mononuclear cells were collected from each patient pretreatment and during treatment, giving between 1 and 8 total time points per patient. The Qiagen DNeasy Blood extraction kit was used to purify genomic DNA from total PBMCs and from tumor samples. Collected pretreatment and during treatment, PBMCs were isolated and stored as previously described. In the case of this clone: There is no known antigen for this receptor. No clone much larger than this one lies a single base away; base qualities are absent.

The chain employs TRBV7-2 and TRBJ2-7; a stretch of 7 junction bases matches TRBD1. Source: PBMCs, taken around atezolizumab (anti-PD-L1) treatment. This TCR was sampled from a man aged 50-59 years with urothelial cancer. The CDR3 reads CASSFQGVVYEQYF. DNA sequence: TGTGCCAGCAGCTTCCAGGGGGTGGTTTACGAGCAGTACTTC.